This entry features one T cell receptor beta chain sequence. The sample comes from a study of blood T cell repertoires in COVID-19. The overall study: Sites in the United States, Italy and Spain provided acute and convalescent COVID-19 samples. Sources were T cells, B-cell-depleted T cells, or PBMCs; the material itself was cDNA or gDNA.

In the source study's methods: Quantification of nucleated cells was approximated via reference gene primer amplification. Only in-frame clones appear in the TCRdb table, and some are missing; sequencing was by immunoSEQ multiplex PCR. Clone size and the V and J calls come from that table; the DNA yielded D and trimming. Here the sample spans about 140,000 clones, over 75% being singletons. This CDR3 is built from 16 residues. Germline loops: CDR1 SGDLS, CDR2 YYNGEE. Trimming stripped 0 bases from V and 4 bases from J, with 13 bases between. This receptor was obtained from a human donor in a cohort sampled during active COVID-19. The sample taken for sequencing was peripheral blood. The chain joins TRBV9 to TRBJ1-4; no clear D. The CDR3 is CASSVAGNTFNEKLFF. The CDR3, as DNA: TGTGCCAGCAGCGTAGCCGGGAATACCTTTAATGAAAAACTGTTTTTT.